These T cell receptor beta chains were read from a single sample in a study of blood T cells in healthy people across ages. TCRdb re-derived calls from the 5' RACE reads in MiXCR, one entry per CDR3 protein. The data contain 650,000 to 1,000,000 distinct CDR3 sequences, roughly 34% of them seen just once; the ten biggest clones take up around 13%. Specimen: blood. The receptors were gathered from a man between 18 and 29 years old in good health. Both conserved end residues are part of each CDR3. Fields, in order: J gene, D gene, clone size, V gene, CDR3 protein, CDR3 DNA. A D gene is named only where the DNA matches it firmly. The listing skips clone size in some rows; elsewhere it reads once, few, many or a size class.

j_gene: TRBJ2-3; d_gene: TRBD1; abundance: .; v_gene: TRBV5-1; CDR3aa: CASSVGQGADTQYF; CDR3nt: TGCGCCAGCAGCGTCGGACAGGGCGCAGATACGCAGTATTTT
j_gene: TRBJ2-1; d_gene: TRBD2; abundance: .; v_gene: TRBV10-3; CDR3aa: CAISEGSGGLNEQFF; CDR3nt: TGTGCCATCAGTGAAGGCAGCGGGGGCCTTAATGAGCAGTTCTTC
j_gene: TRBJ1-1; d_gene: TRBD1; abundance: few; v_gene: TRBV7-9; CDR3aa: CASSPGGTGVNTEAFF; CDR3nt: TGTGCCAGCAGCCCAGGGGGGACAGGGGTGAACACTGAAGCTTTCTTT
j_gene: TRBJ2-7; d_gene: .; abundance: few; v_gene: TRBV6-2/TRBV6-3; CDR3aa: CASSLGGLSYEQYF; CDR3nt: TGTGCCAGCAGTTTGGGCGGCCTCTCCTACGAGCAGTACTTC
j_gene: TRBJ2-5; d_gene: .; abundance: .; v_gene: TRBV5-1; CDR3aa: CASSHRLGETQYF; CDR3nt: TGCGCCAGCAGCCACAGGCTCGGGGAGACCCAGTACTTC
j_gene: TRBJ1-2; d_gene: .; abundance: many; v_gene: TRBV7-2; CDR3aa: CASSSNNRPHYGYTF; CDR3nt: TGTGCCAGCAGCTCGAACAACAGACCACACTATGGCTACACCTTC
j_gene: TRBJ2-1; d_gene: .; abundance: many; v_gene: TRBV20-1; CDR3aa: CSARGDGTNEQFF; CDR3nt: TGCAGTGCTAGGGGGGACGGTACCAATGAGCAGTTCTTC
j_gene: TRBJ1-5; d_gene: .; abundance: .; v_gene: TRBV19; CDR3aa: CASSSQTNQPQHF; CDR3nt: TGTGCCAGTAGTTCACAGACCAATCAGCCCCAGCATTTT
j_gene: TRBJ1-1; d_gene: .; abundance: .; v_gene: TRBV6-5; CDR3aa: CASSSWTALNEAFF; CDR3nt: TGTGCCAGCAGTTCTTGGACAGCCCTTAATGAAGCTTTCTTT
j_gene: TRBJ2-7; d_gene: .; abundance: .; v_gene: TRBV6-5; CDR3aa: CASSRGSQVSYEQYF; CDR3nt: TGTGCCAGCAGTCGGGGGTCCCAAGTGTCCTACGAGCAGTACTTC
j_gene: TRBJ1-1; d_gene: TRBD1; abundance: .; v_gene: TRBV6-4; CDR3aa: CASSDSSRGRLSANTEAFF; CDR3nt: TGTGCCAGCAGTGACTCGAGTAGGGGGCGACTCTCTGCGAACACTGAAGCTTTCTTT
j_gene: TRBJ2-2; d_gene: .; abundance: .; v_gene: TRBV5-1; CDR3aa: CASMQDQNTGELFF; CDR3nt: TGCGCCAGCATGCAGGACCAGAACACCGGGGAGCTGTTTTTT
j_gene: TRBJ1-1; d_gene: TRBD1; abundance: .; v_gene: TRBV20-1; CDR3aa: CSARGTGQGNTEAFF; CDR3nt: TGCAGTGCTAGGGGCACGGGACAGGGGAACACTGAAGCTTTCTTT
j_gene: TRBJ2-1; d_gene: TRBD2; abundance: many; v_gene: TRBV20-1; CDR3aa: CSAGRALNEQFF; CDR3nt: TGCAGTGCGGGGAGGGCGCTCAATGAGCAGTTCTTC
j_gene: TRBJ2-3; d_gene: .; abundance: few; v_gene: TRBV7-3; CDR3aa: CASSLLGEAVDTQYF; CDR3nt: TGTGCCAGCAGCCTCCTGGGGGAGGCGGTTGATACGCAGTATTTT
j_gene: TRBJ2-5; d_gene: .; abundance: few; v_gene: TRBV29-1; CDR3aa: CSAVGGAGKQYF; CDR3nt: TGCAGCGCAGTGGGGGGCGCGGGAAAGCAGTACTTC
j_gene: TRBJ2-3; d_gene: .; abundance: few; v_gene: TRBV2; CDR3aa: CASTGGRTDTQYF; CDR3nt: TGTGCCAGCACCGGGGGACGAACAGATACGCAGTATTTT
j_gene: TRBJ2-3; d_gene: TRBD2; abundance: many; v_gene: TRBV4-1; CDR3aa: CASSQGWASGGGTDTQYF; CDR3nt: TGCGCCAGCAGCCAAGGGTGGGCTAGCGGGGGTGGAACAGATACGCAGTATTTT
j_gene: TRBJ2-7; d_gene: .; abundance: few; v_gene: TRBV12-3/TRBV12-4; CDR3aa: CASSPAGHAYEQYF; CDR3nt: TGTGCCAGCAGTCCCGCGGGACACGCTTACGAGCAGTACTTC
j_gene: TRBJ2-1; d_gene: TRBD2; abundance: .; v_gene: TRBV20-1; CDR3aa: CSARERGVFYEQFF; CDR3nt: TGCAGTGCTAGGGAGCGGGGGGTCTTCTACGAGCAGTTCTTC
j_gene: TRBJ1-5; d_gene: TRBD1; abundance: .; v_gene: TRBV12-3/TRBV12-4; CDR3aa: CASSFNSGGNQPQHF; CDR3nt: TGTGCCAGCAGTTTTAACTCAGGGGGAAATCAGCCCCAGCATTTT
j_gene: TRBJ2-1; d_gene: .; abundance: few; v_gene: TRBV6-1; CDR3aa: CASSESVYNEQFF; CDR3nt: TGTGCCAGCAGTGAAAGCGTATACAATGAGCAGTTCTTC
j_gene: TRBJ1-2; d_gene: TRBD1; abundance: few; v_gene: TRBV12-3/TRBV12-4; CDR3aa: CASRSTGAIYGYTF; CDR3nt: TGTGCCAGCAGGTCTACAGGGGCGATCTATGGCTACACCTTC
j_gene: TRBJ1-5; d_gene: TRBD1; abundance: .; v_gene: TRBV28; CDR3aa: CASRVPGQGNQPQHF; CDR3nt: TGTGCCAGCAGGGTCCCGGGACAGGGAAATCAGCCCCAGCATTTT
j_gene: TRBJ2-1; d_gene: TRBD1; abundance: few; v_gene: TRBV9; CDR3aa: CASSPGQEQFF; CDR3nt: TGTGCCAGCAGCCCGGGACAGGAGCAGTTCTTC
j_gene: TRBJ2-3; d_gene: TRBD1; abundance: few; v_gene: TRBV29-1; CDR3aa: CSGTGVEADTQYF; CDR3nt: TGCAGCGGGACAGGGGTTGAGGCAGATACGCAGTATTTT
j_gene: TRBJ1-1; d_gene: .; abundance: .; v_gene: TRBV4-3; CDR3aa: CASSRMQGAEGKAFF; CDR3nt: TGCGCCAGCAGCCGCATGCAAGGGGCCGAGGGGAAAGCTTTCTTT
j_gene: TRBJ2-1; d_gene: TRBD2; abundance: many; v_gene: TRBV20-1; CDR3aa: CSARDPQRGGVDEQFF; CDR3nt: TGCAGTGCTAGAGATCCCCAGCGGGGGGGCGTGGATGAGCAGTTCTTC
j_gene: TRBJ2-1; d_gene: TRBD1; abundance: .; v_gene: TRBV6-5; CDR3aa: CASIDKRGTGTSEQFF; CDR3nt: TGTGCCAGCATCGACAAGCGTGGGACAGGGACAAGCGAGCAGTTCTTC
j_gene: TRBJ1-5; d_gene: TRBD1; abundance: .; v_gene: TRBV20-1; CDR3aa: CSAAGQGVGQPQHF; CDR3nt: TGCAGTGCTGCCGGACAGGGGGTGGGTCAGCCCCAGCATTTT
j_gene: TRBJ2-7; d_gene: .; abundance: few; v_gene: TRBV4-3; CDR3aa: CASSQSRVVLYEQYF; CDR3nt: TGCGCCAGCAGCCAATCCAGGGTTGTATTGTACGAGCAGTACTTC
j_gene: TRBJ1-6; d_gene: .; abundance: few; v_gene: TRBV4-3; CDR3aa: CASSQDRGIGSPLHF; CDR3nt: TGCGCCAGCAGCCAAGATCGGGGGATTGGTTCACCCCTCCACTTT
j_gene: TRBJ1-2; d_gene: TRBD1; abundance: .; v_gene: TRBV4-1; CDR3aa: CASSQGQGTPGYTF; CDR3nt: TGCGCCAGCAGCCAAGGACAGGGGACCCCTGGCTACACCTTC
j_gene: TRBJ2-3; d_gene: .; abundance: .; v_gene: TRBV12-3/TRBV12-4; CDR3aa: CASSFPKDTQYF; CDR3nt: TGTGCCAGCAGTTTCCCCAAGGATACGCAGTATTTT
j_gene: TRBJ1-5; d_gene: .; abundance: few; v_gene: TRBV24-1; CDR3aa: CATSVQGRFQPQHF; CDR3nt: TGTGCCACCAGTGTTCAGGGGCGCTTCCAGCCCCAGCATTTT
j_gene: TRBJ2-3; d_gene: .; abundance: many; v_gene: TRBV20-1; CDR3aa: CSARRLGSANTDTQYF; CDR3nt: TGCAGTGCTAGACGTCTAGGTAGCGCCAACACAGATACGCAGTATTTT
j_gene: TRBJ2-7; d_gene: .; abundance: .; v_gene: TRBV7-2; CDR3aa: CASSLGPLLEQYF; CDR3nt: TGTGCCAGCAGCTTAGGGCCCCTCCTGGAGCAGTACTTC
j_gene: TRBJ1-5; d_gene: .; abundance: .; v_gene: TRBV3-1; CDR3aa: CASSQDAGGVQPQHF; CDR3nt: TGTGCCAGCAGCCAAGATGCCGGGGGCGTTCAGCCCCAGCATTTT
j_gene: TRBJ1-5; d_gene: TRBD1; abundance: .; v_gene: TRBV5-5; CDR3aa: CAGSPGTGINQPQHF; CDR3nt: TGTGCCGGCAGCCCCGGGACAGGTATCAATCAGCCCCAGCATTTT
j_gene: TRBJ2-1; d_gene: .; abundance: many; v_gene: TRBV29-1; CDR3aa: CSAYTGGGYNEQFF; CDR3nt: TGCAGCGCCTACACCGGCGGCGGCTACAATGAGCAGTTCTTC
j_gene: TRBJ2-5; d_gene: .; abundance: .; v_gene: TRBV7-6; CDR3aa: CASSQDRGGGQETQYF; CDR3nt: TGTGCCAGCAGCCAAGACAGGGGAGGGGGCCAAGAGACCCAGTACTTC
j_gene: TRBJ2-7; d_gene: .; abundance: .; v_gene: TRBV6-6; CDR3aa: CASSPPTTEQYF; CDR3nt: TGTGCCAGCAGTCCTCCTACCACTGAGCAGTACTTC
j_gene: TRBJ1-4; d_gene: TRBD1; abundance: .; v_gene: TRBV28; CDR3aa: CASSPTGGIEELFF; CDR3nt: TGTGCCAGCAGTCCCACAGGGGGAATTGAGGAACTGTTTTTT
j_gene: TRBJ1-1; d_gene: .; abundance: .; v_gene: TRBV29-1; CDR3aa: CSVDRLQGLKNTEAFF; CDR3nt: TGCAGCGTTGACCGATTACAGGGTTTGAAGAACACTGAAGCTTTCTTT
j_gene: TRBJ1-1; d_gene: .; abundance: .; v_gene: TRBV5-6; CDR3aa: CASSFSGDRTEAFF; CDR3nt: TGTGCCAGCAGCTTCAGCGGGGATCGCACTGAAGCTTTCTTT
j_gene: TRBJ2-5; d_gene: .; abundance: many; v_gene: TRBV12-3/TRBV12-4; CDR3aa: CASSFNPRDFQETQYF; CDR3nt: TGTGCCAGCAGCTTTAACCCTAGGGACTTTCAAGAGACCCAGTACTTC
j_gene: TRBJ2-3; d_gene: TRBD1; abundance: .; v_gene: TRBV9; CDR3aa: CASSATGGSLDTQYF; CDR3nt: TGTGCCAGCAGCGCGACAGGGGGTAGTTTGGATACGCAGTATTTT
j_gene: TRBJ1-2; d_gene: .; abundance: .; v_gene: TRBV15; CDR3aa: CATSPAQGPYGYTF; CDR3nt: TGTGCCACCAGCCCCGCCCAGGGTCCGTATGGCTACACCTTC
j_gene: TRBJ2-4; d_gene: .; abundance: .; v_gene: TRBV28; CDR3aa: CASSLGVMSSLAKNIQYF; CDR3nt: TGTGCCAGCAGTTTAGGTGTAATGTCATCCTTAGCCAAAAACATTCAGTACTTC
j_gene: TRBJ2-1; d_gene: .; abundance: .; v_gene: TRBV18; CDR3aa: CASSPGCEQFF; CDR3nt: TGTGCCAGCTCACCGGGGTGTGAGCAGTTCTTC